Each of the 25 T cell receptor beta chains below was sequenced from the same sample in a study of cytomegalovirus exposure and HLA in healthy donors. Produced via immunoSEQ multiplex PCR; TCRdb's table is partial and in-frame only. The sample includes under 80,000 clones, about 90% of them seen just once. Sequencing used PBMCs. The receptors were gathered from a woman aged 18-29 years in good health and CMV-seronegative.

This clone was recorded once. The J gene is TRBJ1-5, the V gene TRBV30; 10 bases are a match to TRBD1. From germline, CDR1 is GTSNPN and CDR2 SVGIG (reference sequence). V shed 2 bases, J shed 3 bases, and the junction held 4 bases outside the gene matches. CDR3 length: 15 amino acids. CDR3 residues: CAWSRQGADNQPQHF. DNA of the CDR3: TGTGCCTGGAGTCGACAGGGGGCAGACAATCAGCCCCAGCATTTT.

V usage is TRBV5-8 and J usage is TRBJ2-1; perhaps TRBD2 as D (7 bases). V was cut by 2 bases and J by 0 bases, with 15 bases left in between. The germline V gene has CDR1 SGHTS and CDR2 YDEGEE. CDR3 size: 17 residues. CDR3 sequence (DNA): TGTGCCAGCAGCTTTTTTATCGGGGGGCGCTCCTACAATGAGCAGTTCTTC. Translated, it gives CASSFFIGGRSYNEQFF.

The CDR3 protein is CASSVTTRTGRETQYF. DNA of the CDR3: TGTGCCAGCAGTGTAACTACTCGGACAGGAAGGGAGACCCAGTACTTC. The V gene is TRBV11-2, the J gene TRBJ2-5; 7 bases agree with TRBD1. The trim removed 6 bases at V and 5 bases at J, leaving 15 bases unmatched. In germline, CDR1 is SGHAT, CDR2 FQNNGV. CDR3 length equals 16 residues.

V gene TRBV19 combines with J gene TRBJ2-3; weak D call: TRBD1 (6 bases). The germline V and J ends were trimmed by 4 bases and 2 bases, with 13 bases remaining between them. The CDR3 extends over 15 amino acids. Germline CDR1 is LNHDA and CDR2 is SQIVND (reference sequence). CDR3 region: CASSRRTAFTDTQYF. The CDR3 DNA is TGTGCCAGTAGTAGAAGGACAGCCTTCACAGATACGCAGTATTTT.

CDR3 loop: CASSERQVGDLANTGELFF. In nucleotides, the CDR3 is TGTGCCAGTAGTGAGCGACAGGTTGGGGATCTCGCGAACACCGGGGAGCTGTTTTTT. The chain has TRBV19 and TRBJ2-2; TRBD1 is a possible D gene (6 bases). Per germline, CDR1 LNHDA and CDR2 SQIVND (reference sequence). V gave up 5 bases and J gave up 0 bases, with 22 bases separating them. CDR3 length equals 19 residues.

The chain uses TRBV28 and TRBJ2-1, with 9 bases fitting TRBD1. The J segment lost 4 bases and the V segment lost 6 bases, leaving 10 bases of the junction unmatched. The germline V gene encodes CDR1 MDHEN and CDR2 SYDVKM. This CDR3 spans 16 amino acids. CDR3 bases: TGTGCCAGCAGCCTACCGGGACAGGGAATATACAATGAGCAGTTCTTC. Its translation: CASSLPGQGIYNEQFF.

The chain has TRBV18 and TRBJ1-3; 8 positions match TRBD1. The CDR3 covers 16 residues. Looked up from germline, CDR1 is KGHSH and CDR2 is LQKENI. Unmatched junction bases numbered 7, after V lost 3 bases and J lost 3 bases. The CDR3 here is CASSPVDRVDGNTIYF. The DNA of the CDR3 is TGTGCCAGCTCACCCGTGGACAGGGTAGATGGAAACACCATATATTTT.

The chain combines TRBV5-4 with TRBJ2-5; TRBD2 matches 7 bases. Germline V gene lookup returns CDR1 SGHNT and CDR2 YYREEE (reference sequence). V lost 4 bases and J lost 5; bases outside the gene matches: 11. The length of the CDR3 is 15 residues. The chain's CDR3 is CASSPGTTIVETQYF. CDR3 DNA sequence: TGTGCCAGCAGCCCCGGGACTACCATAGTTGAGACCCAGTACTTC.

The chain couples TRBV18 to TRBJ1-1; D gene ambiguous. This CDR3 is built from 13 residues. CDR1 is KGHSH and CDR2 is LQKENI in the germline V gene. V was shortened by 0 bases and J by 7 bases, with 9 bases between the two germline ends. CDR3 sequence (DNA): TGTGCCAGCTCACCACCGGAGGGAGTTGAAGCTTTCTTT. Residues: CASSPPEGVEAFF.

CDR3 loop: CASSEGGVASGNTIYF. CDR3 sequence (DNA): TGTGCCAGCAGTGAAGGGGGGGTTGCCTCTGGAAACACCATATATTTT. The rearrangement uses TRBV6-1 and TRBJ1-3; TRBD1 is a possible D gene (5 bases). Trimming left V 1 base short and J 0 bases short, with 10 bases between. CDR1 is MNHNS and CDR2 is SASEGT in the germline V gene. The CDR3 runs 16 residues.

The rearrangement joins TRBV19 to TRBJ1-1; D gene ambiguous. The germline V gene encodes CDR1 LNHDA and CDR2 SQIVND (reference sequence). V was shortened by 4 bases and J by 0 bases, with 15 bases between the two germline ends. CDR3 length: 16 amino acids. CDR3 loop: CASSTRRETMNTEAFF. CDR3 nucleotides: TGTGCCAGTAGTACAAGACGGGAGACCATGAACACTGAAGCTTTCTTT.

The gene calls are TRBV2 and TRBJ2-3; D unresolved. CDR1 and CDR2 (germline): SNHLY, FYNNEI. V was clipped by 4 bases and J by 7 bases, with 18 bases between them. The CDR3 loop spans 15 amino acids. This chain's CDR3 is CASSGVGYYTNTQYF. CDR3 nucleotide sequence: TGTGCCAGCAGTGGAGTTGGATACTACACCAATACGCAGTATTTT. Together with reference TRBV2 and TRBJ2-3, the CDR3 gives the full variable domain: EPEVTQTPSHQVTQMGQEVILRCVPISNHLYFYWYRQILGQKVEFLVSFYNNEISEKSEIFDDQFSVERPDGSNFTLKIRSTKLEDSAMYFCASSGVGYYTNTQYFGPGTRLTVL.

CDR3 residues: CASSLEQIQETQYF. In DNA form, the CDR3 reads TGTGCCAGCAGCTTAGAACAGATCCAAGAGACCCAGTACTTC. The chain uses TRBV7-2 and TRBJ2-5; D uncertain. V was cut by 1 base and J by 1 base, with 7 bases left in between. The CDR3 is 14 amino acids. Germline CDR1 and CDR2: SGHTA and FQGNSA.

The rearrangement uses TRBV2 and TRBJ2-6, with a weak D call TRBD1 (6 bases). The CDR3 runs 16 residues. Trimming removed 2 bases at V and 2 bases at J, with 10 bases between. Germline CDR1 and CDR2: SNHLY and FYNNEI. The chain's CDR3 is CASSEQGSPGANVLTF. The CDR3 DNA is TGTGCCAGCAGTGAACAGGGGAGCCCTGGGGCCAACGTCCTGACTTTC.

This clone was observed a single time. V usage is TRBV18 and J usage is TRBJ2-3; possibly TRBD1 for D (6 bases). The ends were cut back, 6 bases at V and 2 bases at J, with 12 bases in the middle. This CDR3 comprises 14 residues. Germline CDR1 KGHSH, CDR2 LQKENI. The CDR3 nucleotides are TGTGCCAGCTCGCCGGGACAAGACACAGATACGCAGTATTTT. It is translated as CASSPGQDTDTQYF.

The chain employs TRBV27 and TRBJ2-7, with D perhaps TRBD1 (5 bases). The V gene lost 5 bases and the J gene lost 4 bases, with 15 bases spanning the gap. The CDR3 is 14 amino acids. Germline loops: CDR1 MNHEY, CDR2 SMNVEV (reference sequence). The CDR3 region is CASSHRQPGYEQYF. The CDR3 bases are TGTGCCAGCAGTCATAGACAGCCCGGGTACGAGCAGTACTTC.

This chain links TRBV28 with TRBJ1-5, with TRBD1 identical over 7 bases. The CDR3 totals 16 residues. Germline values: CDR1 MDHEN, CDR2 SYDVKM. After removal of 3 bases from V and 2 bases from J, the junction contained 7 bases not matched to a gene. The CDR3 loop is CASSFQQGTGNQPQHF. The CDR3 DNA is TGTGCCAGCAGTTTCCAACAGGGGACGGGCAATCAGCCCCAGCATTTT.

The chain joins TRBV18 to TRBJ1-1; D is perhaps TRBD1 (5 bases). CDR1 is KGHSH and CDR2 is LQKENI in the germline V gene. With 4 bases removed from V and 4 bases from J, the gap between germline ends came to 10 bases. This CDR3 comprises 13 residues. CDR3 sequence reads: CASSQGLGTEAFF. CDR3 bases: TGTGCCAGCTCACAGGGGTTGGGCACTGAAGCTTTCTTT.

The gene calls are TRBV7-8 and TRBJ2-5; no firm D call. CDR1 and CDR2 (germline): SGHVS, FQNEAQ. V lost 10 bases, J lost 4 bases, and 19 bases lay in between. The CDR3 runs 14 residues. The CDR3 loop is CAISPRRALETQYF. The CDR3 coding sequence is TGTGCCATCTCACCCCGGAGAGCGTTAGAGACCCAGTACTTC. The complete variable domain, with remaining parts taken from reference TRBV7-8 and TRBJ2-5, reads GAGVSQSPRYKVAKRGQDVALRCDPISGHVSLFWYQQALGQGPEFLTYFQNEAQLDKSGLPSDRFFAERPEGSVSTLKIQRTQQEDSAVYLCAISPRRALETQYFGPGTRLLVL.

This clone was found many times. Here the CDR3 DNA reads TGTGCCAGCATCCGGAACACTGAAGCTTTCTTT. Translation gives CASIRNTEAFF. The genes are TRBV27 and TRBJ1-1; no reliable D call. The CDR3 runs 11 residues. CDR1 and CDR2 from the germline V gene are MNHEY and SMNVEV (reference sequence). V was cut by 7 bases and J by 1 base, with 4 bases left in between.

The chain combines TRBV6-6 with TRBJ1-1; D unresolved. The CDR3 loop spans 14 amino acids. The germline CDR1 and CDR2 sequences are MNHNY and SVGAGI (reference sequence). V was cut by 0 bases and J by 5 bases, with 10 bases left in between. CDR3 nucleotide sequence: TGTGCCAGCAGTTACTCGAGAGGCTATACTGAAGCTTTCTTT. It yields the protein CASSYSRGYTEAFF.

The CDR3, as DNA: TGCGCCAGCAGCCAAGCCCTAGGCTCTGGAAACACCATATATTTT. Translation gives CASSQALGSGNTIYF. V usage is TRBV4-1 and J usage is TRBJ1-3, with D uncertain. The CDR3 loop spans 15 amino acids. Germline assignment: CDR1 MGHRA and CDR2 YSYEKL. V was clipped by 1 base and J by 0 bases, with 7 bases between them.

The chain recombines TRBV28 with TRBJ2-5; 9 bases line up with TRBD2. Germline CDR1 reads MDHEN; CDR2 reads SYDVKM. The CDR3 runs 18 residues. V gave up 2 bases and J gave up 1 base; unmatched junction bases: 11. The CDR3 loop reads CASSLGSASGAVQETQYF. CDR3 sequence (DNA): TGTGCCAGCAGTTTAGGGAGCGCTAGCGGGGCCGTCCAAGAGACCCAGTACTTC.

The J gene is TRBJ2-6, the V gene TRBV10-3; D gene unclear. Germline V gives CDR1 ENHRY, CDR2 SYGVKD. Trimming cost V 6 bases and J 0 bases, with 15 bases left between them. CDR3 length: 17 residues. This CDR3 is CAIRFRVASSGANVLTF. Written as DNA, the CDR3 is TGTGCCATCAGGTTCCGGGTCGCGAGCTCTGGGGCCAACGTCCTGACTTTC.

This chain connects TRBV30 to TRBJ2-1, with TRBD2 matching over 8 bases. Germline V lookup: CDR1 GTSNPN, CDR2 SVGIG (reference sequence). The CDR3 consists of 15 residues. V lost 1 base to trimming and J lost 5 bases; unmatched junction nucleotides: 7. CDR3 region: CAWSAYSGADNEQFF. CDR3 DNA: TGTGCCTGGAGTGCCTATAGCGGGGCCGACAATGAGCAGTTCTTC.